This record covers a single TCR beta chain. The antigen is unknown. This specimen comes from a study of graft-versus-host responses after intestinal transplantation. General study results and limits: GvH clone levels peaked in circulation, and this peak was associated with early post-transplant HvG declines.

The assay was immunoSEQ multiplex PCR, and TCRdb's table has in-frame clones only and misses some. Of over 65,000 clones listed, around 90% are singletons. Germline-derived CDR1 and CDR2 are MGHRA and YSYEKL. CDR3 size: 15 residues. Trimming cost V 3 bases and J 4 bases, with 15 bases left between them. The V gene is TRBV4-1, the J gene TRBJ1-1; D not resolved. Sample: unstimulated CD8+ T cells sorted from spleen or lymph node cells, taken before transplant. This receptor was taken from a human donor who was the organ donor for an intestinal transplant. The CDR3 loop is CASSQSPGSFTEAFF. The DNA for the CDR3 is TGCGCCAGCAGCCAGTCCCCAGGATCTTTCACTGAAGCTTTCTTT.